The TCR beta chain under discussion was sequenced for a study of blood T cell repertoires in COVID-19. Study-level background: Material from acute and convalescent COVID-19 was sourced from the United States, Italy and Spain. In each case, the material was cDNA or gDNA derived from T cells, B-cell-depleted T cells, or PBMCs.

Original processing notes: Cell counts per sample came from amplifying reference gene primers. Profiled with immunoSEQ multiplex PCR; TCRdb holds only in-frame clones, not every one. V, J and clone size were drawn from that table, and D and trimming were deduced from the DNA. The top ten clones hold 15% of a sample with fewer than 90,000 clones, around 90% of them seen once. Losses at the gene ends were 1 base for V and 3 bases for J; bases not matched to a gene: 3. Germline CDR1 and CDR2: SGHAT and FQNNGV. CDR3 length: 15 residues. Sequencing used peripheral blood. This clonotype originated in a male donor with acute or convalescent COVID-19. The chain is built from TRBV11-2 and TRBJ1-2; 9 bases are a match to TRBD1. CDR3 protein: CASSLGGTGYYGYTF. CDR3 bases: TGTGCCAGCAGCTTAGGTGGGACAGGGTACTATGGCTACACCTTC.